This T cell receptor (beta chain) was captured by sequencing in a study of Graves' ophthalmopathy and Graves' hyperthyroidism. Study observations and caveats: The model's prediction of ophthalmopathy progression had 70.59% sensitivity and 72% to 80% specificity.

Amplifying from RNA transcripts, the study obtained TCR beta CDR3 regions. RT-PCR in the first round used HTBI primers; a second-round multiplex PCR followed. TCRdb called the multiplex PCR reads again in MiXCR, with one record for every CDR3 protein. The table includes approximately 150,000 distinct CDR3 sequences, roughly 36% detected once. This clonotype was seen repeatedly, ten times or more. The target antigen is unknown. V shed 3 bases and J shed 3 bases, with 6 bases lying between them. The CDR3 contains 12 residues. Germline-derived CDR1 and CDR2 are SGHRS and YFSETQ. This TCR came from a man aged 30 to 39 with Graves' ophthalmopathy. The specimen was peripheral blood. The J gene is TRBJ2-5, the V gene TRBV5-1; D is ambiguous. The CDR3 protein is CASSWSEETQYF. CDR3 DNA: TGCGCCAGCAGCTGGTCAGAAGAGACCCAGTACTTC.